This T cell receptor beta chain was captured by sequencing in a study of blood T cell repertoires in COVID-19. Looking at the study overall: PBMCs, B-cell-depleted T cells, or T cells were the source of the cDNA or gDNA that made up the material.

The germline V gene has CDR1 ENHRY and CDR2 SYGVKD. There are 13 residues in the CDR3. The V gene lost 3 bases and the J gene lost 7 bases, with 12 bases spanning the gap. In the original analysis: Amplification of reference gene primers was used by the study to estimate nucleated cell counts. Sequencing was performed with immunoSEQ multiplex PCR; in TCRdb, only in-frame clones are kept and a portion is missing. That table gives V, J and clone size, and the DNA gave D and trimming. The repertoire holds around 300,000 clones, with around nine tenths as singletons. Cohorts were based on clinical histories the participants reported. Two consecutive negative NP/OP PCR tests, clearance, or resolved symptoms defined Cohort 3 recovery.

Input material: PBMCs or T cells enriched from blood (not recorded which). The rearrangement uses TRBV10-3 and TRBJ1-1, with a possible D match to TRBD1 (5 bases). The clonotype comes from a woman in her fifties or sixties who had recovered from COVID-19. This CDR3 is CAISEGAAVEAFF. DNA of the CDR3: TGTGCCATCAGTGAAGGGGCAGCAGTTGAAGCTTTCTTT.